This T cell receptor (beta chain) originates from a study of T cells in localized non-small cell lung cancer. Overall study findings and caveats: Adjacent lung was found to contain a median roughly 50 of the top 100 tumor clones. Investigators sequenced only a single tumor region, leaving heterogeneity possible.

Libraries were prepared by immunoSEQ multiplex PCR; TCRdb keeps only in-frame clonotypes and omits some of them. The data contain about 3,300 clones, 28% of them singletons. V shed 8 bases and J shed 7 bases, with 11 bases lying between them. This CDR3 region has 11 residues. This clone has a handful of counts. Antigen unknown. This clonotype originated in an older male donor with stage I lung adenocarcinoma. The specimen was lung tumor tissue, collected before any cancer treatment. The chain is built from TRBV6-7 and TRBJ1-1; TRBD1 is a possible D gene (5 bases). TRBV6-7 is labeled an ORF, and its function is uncertain. This chain's CDR3 is CASQSGGEAFF. For the CDR3, the DNA is TGTGCCAGCCAATCGGGGGGTGAAGCTTTCTTT.